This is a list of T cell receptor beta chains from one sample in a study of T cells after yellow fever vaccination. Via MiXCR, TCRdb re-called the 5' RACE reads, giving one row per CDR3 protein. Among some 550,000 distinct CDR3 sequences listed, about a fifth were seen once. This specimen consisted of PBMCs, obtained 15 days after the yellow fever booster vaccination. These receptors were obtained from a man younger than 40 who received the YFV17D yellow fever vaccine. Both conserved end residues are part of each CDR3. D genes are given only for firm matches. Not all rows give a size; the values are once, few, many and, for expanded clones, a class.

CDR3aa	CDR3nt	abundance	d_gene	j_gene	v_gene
CSATLAGGSTDTQYF	TGCAGTGCTACCCTAGCGGGAGGGTCCACAGATACGCAGTATTTT	many	TRBD2	TRBJ2-3	TRBV20-1
CASSLIQGSLNTGELFF	TGTGCCAGCAGCTTAATCCAGGGGTCCTTGAACACCGGGGAGCTGTTTTTT	NA	NA	TRBJ2-2	TRBV7-2
CKTNSYNEQFF	TGCAAGACCAACTCCTACAATGAGCAGTTCTTC	NA	NA	TRBJ2-1	TRBV20-1
CSVGGGWKEQYF	TGCAGCGTTGGAGGGGGGTGGAAGGAGCAGTACTTC	NA	NA	TRBJ2-7	TRBV29-1
CASSLTSGTLEQFF	TGTGCCAGCAGCTTAACTAGCGGGACCCTTGAGCAGTTCTTC	NA	TRBD2	TRBJ2-1	TRBV7-9
CASSRLGSRYEQFF	TGTGCCAGCAGTCGACTAGGTTCCCGGTATGAGCAGTTCTTC	NA	NA	TRBJ2-1	TRBV11-3
CASSLRQFDRTDTQYF	TGTGCCAGCAGCTTGCGGCAGTTCGACCGCACAGATACGCAGTATTTT	NA	NA	TRBJ2-3	TRBV11-2
CSVDPSGRHYGYTF	TGCAGCGTTGATCCCTCGGGGCGGCACTATGGCTACACCTTC	NA	NA	TRBJ1-2	TRBV29-1
CASSQGAVNNEQFF	TGTGCCAGCAGCCAGGGGGCGGTCAACAATGAGCAGTTCTTC	few	NA	TRBJ2-1	TRBV3-1
CASSIGTGDTEAFF	TGTGCCAGCAGCATCGGGACAGGGGATACTGAAGCTTTCTTT	few	TRBD1	TRBJ1-1	TRBV7-9
CASSPYPERAYEQYF	TGTGCCAGCAGTCCCTATCCCGAGCGGGCCTACGAGCAGTACTTC	NA	NA	TRBJ2-7	TRBV6-1
CASSQRLSAEQETQYF	TGTGCCAGCTCACAACGTCTATCGGCGGAACAAGAGACCCAGTACTTC	NA	NA	TRBJ2-5	TRBV18
CASSIDASGYEQYF	TGTGCCAGTAGTATAGACGCTAGCGGATACGAGCAGTACTTC	few	TRBD2	TRBJ2-7	TRBV19
CATTGAGANVLTF	TGTGCCACTACAGGGGCCGGGGCCAACGTCCTGACTTTC	few	TRBD1	TRBJ2-6	TRBV6-2/TRBV6-3
CATSREPSTDTQYF	TGTGCCACCAGCAGGGAACCTAGCACAGATACGCAGTATTTT	NA	NA	TRBJ2-3	TRBV15
CASRGQAGGANVLTF	TGCGCCAGCAGGGGCCAGGCGGGCGGGGCCAACGTCCTGACTTTC	NA	NA	TRBJ2-6	TRBV5-1
CASSKFHRAGELFF	TGTGCCAGCAGCAAATTTCACAGGGCCGGGGAGCTGTTTTTT	NA	NA	TRBJ2-2	TRBV21-1
CATSESSRNNEQFF	TGTGCCACCAGTGAATCTAGCCGAAACAATGAGCAGTTCTTC	few	NA	TRBJ2-1	TRBV24-1
CASSQDWGRNTEAFF	TGCGCCAGCAGCCAAGATTGGGGAAGGAACACTGAAGCTTTCTTT	few	NA	TRBJ1-1	TRBV4-3
CSAADISYEQYF	TGCAGCGCCGCAGACATTTCCTACGAGCAGTACTTC	NA	NA	TRBJ2-7	TRBV29-1
CASSQVGSNNEQFF	TGCGCCAGCAGCCAAGTGGGATCTAACAATGAGCAGTTCTTC	few	NA	TRBJ2-1	TRBV4-3
CASSIGTSLGETQYF	TGTGCCAGTAGTATTGGGACTAGCTTGGGGGAGACCCAGTACTTC	few	TRBD2	TRBJ2-5	TRBV19
CAIRNANTGELFF	TGTGCAATCAGGAACGCGAACACCGGGGAGCTGTTTTTT	few	NA	TRBJ2-2	TRBV12-3/TRBV12-4
CASSTGTGQETQYF	TGCGCCAGCAGCACCGGGACAGGACAAGAGACCCAGTACTTC	many	TRBD1	TRBJ2-5	TRBV5-1
CASSNRFGTETQYF	TGCGCCAGCAGTAACAGGTTTGGGACGGAAACCCAGTACTTC	NA	NA	TRBJ2-5	TRBV10-2
CASGLVEITQYF	TGTGCTAGTGGTTTGGTGGAGATAACGCAGTATTTT	few	NA	TRBJ2-3	TRBV12-5
CASSLKGPDWGQYF	TGTGCCAGCAGTTTAAAGGGACCGGATTGGGGGCAGTACTTC	NA	NA	TRBJ2-7	TRBV6-5
CASSRPDREVVETQYF	TGTGCCAGCAGCCGTCCGGACAGAGAGGTTGTAGAGACCCAGTACTTC	few	NA	TRBJ2-5	TRBV7-9
CASSLLTSGRGYNEQFF	TGTGCCAGCAGCTTATTGACTAGCGGGAGGGGTTACAATGAGCAGTTCTTC	NA	TRBD2	TRBJ2-1	TRBV7-9
CASSSGDRDYEQYF	TGTGCCAGCAGCTCCGGGGACAGAGACTACGAGCAGTACTTC	NA	TRBD1	TRBJ2-7	TRBV7-6
CASSRTGPASPLHF	TGTGCCAGCAGTAGGACAGGCCCCGCTTCACCCCTCCACTTT	few	TRBD1	TRBJ1-6	TRBV6-1
CSVGLGSAHNEQFF	TGCAGCGTTGGATTGGGTAGCGCCCACAATGAGCAGTTCTTC	few	NA	TRBJ2-1	TRBV29-1
CASSSLGSRTDTDTQYF	TGCGCCAGCAGCTCGTTGGGATCCCGGACAGACACAGATACGCAGTATTTT	few	NA	TRBJ2-3	TRBV5-1
CASSARVTGELFF	TGTGCCAGCAGTGCCAGGGTCACCGGGGAGCTGTTTTTT	NA	NA	TRBJ2-2	TRBV6-1
CASSAGLAGVAPFF	TGTGCCAGCAGCGCGGGACTAGCGGGAGTGGCTCCGTTCTTC	few	TRBD2	TRBJ2-1	TRBV7-2
CASSPGGLEQFF	TGCGCCAGCAGCCCTGGGGGGTTAGAGCAGTTCTTC	NA	NA	TRBJ2-1	TRBV4-3
CSASASIQTGELFF	TGCAGTGCTAGTGCTAGCATCCAAACCGGGGAGCTGTTTTTT	NA	NA	TRBJ2-2	TRBV20-1
CASSQEHLEGIQYF	TGTGCCAGCAGCCAAGAACACCTGGAAGGCATTCAGTACTTC	NA	NA	TRBJ2-4	TRBV3-1
CASSPTQDEQFF	TGTGCCAGCTCCCCTACTCAGGATGAGCAGTTCTTC	few	NA	TRBJ2-1	TRBV18
CASSYRRGPYNEQFF	TGTGCCAGCAGTTACCGTAGGGGGCCCTACAATGAGCAGTTCTTC	NA	TRBD1	TRBJ2-1	TRBV6-5
CASSQQGMNTEAFF	TGTGCCAGCAGCCAACAGGGGATGAACACTGAAGCTTTCTTT	NA	TRBD1	TRBJ1-1	TRBV27
CASSLGLGRGVSSYEQYF	TGCGCCAGCAGCTTGGGGCTTGGCCGAGGCGTATCCTCCTACGAGCAGTACTTC	few	NA	TRBJ2-7	TRBV5-1
CSVHGLLTDTQYF	TGCAGCGTTCATGGACTCCTCACAGATACGCAGTATTTT	NA	NA	TRBJ2-3	TRBV29-1